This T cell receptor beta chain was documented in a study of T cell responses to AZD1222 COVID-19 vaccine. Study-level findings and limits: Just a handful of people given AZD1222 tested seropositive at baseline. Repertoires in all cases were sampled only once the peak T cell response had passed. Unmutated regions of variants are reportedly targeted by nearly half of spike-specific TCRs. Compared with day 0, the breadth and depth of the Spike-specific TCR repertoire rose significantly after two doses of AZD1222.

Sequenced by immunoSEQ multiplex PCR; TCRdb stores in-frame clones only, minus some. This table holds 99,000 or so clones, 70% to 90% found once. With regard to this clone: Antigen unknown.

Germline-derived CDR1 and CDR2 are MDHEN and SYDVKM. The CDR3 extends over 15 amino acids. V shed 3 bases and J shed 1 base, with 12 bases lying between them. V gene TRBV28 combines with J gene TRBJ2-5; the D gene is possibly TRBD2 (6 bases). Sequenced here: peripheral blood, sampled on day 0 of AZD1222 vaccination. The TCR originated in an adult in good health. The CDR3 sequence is CASSLWEAVQETQYF. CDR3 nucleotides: TGTGCCAGCAGTTTGTGGGAGGCGGTCCAAGAGACCCAGTACTTC.